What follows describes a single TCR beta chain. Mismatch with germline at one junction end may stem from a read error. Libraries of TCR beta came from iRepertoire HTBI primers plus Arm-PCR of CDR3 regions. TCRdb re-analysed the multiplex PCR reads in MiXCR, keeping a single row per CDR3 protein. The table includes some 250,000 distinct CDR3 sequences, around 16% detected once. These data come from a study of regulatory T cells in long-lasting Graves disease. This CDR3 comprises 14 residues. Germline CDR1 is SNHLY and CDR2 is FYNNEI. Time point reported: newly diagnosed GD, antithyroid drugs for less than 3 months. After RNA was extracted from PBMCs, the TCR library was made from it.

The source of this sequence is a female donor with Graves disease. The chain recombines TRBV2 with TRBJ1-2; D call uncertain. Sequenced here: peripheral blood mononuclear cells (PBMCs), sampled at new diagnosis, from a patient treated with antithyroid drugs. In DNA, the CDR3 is TGTGCCAGCAATGAATCGAGGTCCACCTATGGCTACACCTTC. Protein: CASNESRSTYGYTF.